This T cell receptor (beta chain) came from a study of control samples from healthy donors and cancer patients. Clones were read by immunoSEQ multiplex PCR, and TCRdb kept only the in-frame ones, dropping some. The sample gives about 70,000 clones, about 80% of which show up once; 28% is in the top ten. This clone has only one observation. Germline V gene sequence: CDR1 SGHRS, CDR2 YFSETQ. Trimming shortened V by 0 bases and J by 2 bases, and 9 bases separated the two germline ends. The CDR3 totals 14 residues. What was sequenced was blood. The chain has TRBV5-1 and TRBJ2-7, with D possibly being TRBD1 or TRBD2 (5 bases each). The clonotype was recovered from a man aged 50 to 60 in good health. DNA for the CDR3: TGCGCCAGCAGCTTGGATGGGACGGCCTACGAGCAGTACTTC. Translation gives CASSLDGTAYEQYF.